This T cell receptor (beta chain) stems from a study of control samples from healthy donors and cancer patients. Measured with immunoSEQ multiplex PCR; TCRdb has only the in-frame clones, and not every one. The sample holds fewer than 70,000 clones; 87% are singletons and the top ten take around 15%. The V end was cut by 1 base, the J end by 3 bases, with 10 bases between. Germline CDR1 is SEHNR and CDR2 is FQNEAQ (reference sequence). The CDR3 totals 15 residues. This sequence was found in a man in his 60s with head and neck cancer. Sequencing was done on a sample of PBMCs. The chain recombines TRBV7-9 with TRBJ2-1; D is perhaps TRBD1 (6 bases). CDR3 bases: TGTGCCAGCAGCTTAGTACAGGGCTTCTACAATGAGCAGTTCTTC. It translates to CASSLVQGFYNEQFF.